Reported below is one T cell receptor beta chain. V dropped 5 bases and J dropped 9; count of bases not matched to a gene: 7. The germline gives CDR1 SQVTM, CDR2 ANQGSEA. The CDR3 extends over 12 amino acids. Profiled with immunoSEQ multiplex PCR; TCRdb holds only in-frame clones, not every one. The sample records approximately 49,000 clones, 65% to 85% being singletons. This sample is drawn from a study of blood T cell repertoires in COVID-19. Whole-study context: Material from acute and convalescent COVID-19 was sourced from the United States, Italy and Spain.

The V gene is TRBV29-1, the J gene TRBJ2-1; TRBD1 aligns across 7 bases. Specimen: peripheral blood. This receptor was identified in a man aged 45-65 years with acute or convalescent COVID-19. The CDR3 nucleotides are TGCAGCGTTTTAAGACAGGGTAGTGAGCAGTTCTTC. Residues: CSVLRQGSEQFF.